These 22 T cell receptor beta chains share one sample of origin, sequenced in a study of control samples from healthy donors and cancer patients. Assay: immunoSEQ multiplex PCR; the TCRdb copy retains only in-frame clones and omits some. The sample lists about 130,000 clones, 80% to 95% seen once, with 4.5% to 7% in the top ten. Sequencing was performed on blood. Receptors originate from a man aged 18 to 30 in good health.

This rearrangement joins TRBV6-5 to TRBJ2-3; TRBD1 aligns across 9 bases. The CDR3 covers 15 residues. Germline V CDR1 and CDR2: MNHEY, SVGAGI. V gave up 0 bases and J gave up 6 bases; unmatched junction bases: 4. The CDR3 DNA is TGTGCCAGCAGTTACTCGGACAGGGGACCGGATACGCAGTATTTT. Translation gives CASSYSDRGPDTQYF.

As DNA, the CDR3 is TGTGCCAGCAGCCGGGACAGATCCTACGAGCAGTACTTC. Its protein product is CASSRDRSYEQYF. The chain uses TRBV7-2 and TRBJ2-7, with TRBD1 identical over 7 bases. This CDR3 spans 13 amino acids. The germline V gene encodes CDR1 SGHTA and CDR2 FQGNSA. V dropped 5 bases and J dropped 1; count of bases not matched to a gene: 2.

CDR3 in amino acids: CATLPPGQGDEQYF. The CDR3, as DNA: TGTGCCACCCTACCCCCGGGACAGGGAGACGAGCAGTACTTC. The genes are TRBV19 and TRBJ2-7; 9 positions match TRBD1. V dropped 10 bases and J dropped 5; count of bases not matched to a gene: 12. The CDR3 contains 14 residues. Germline assignment: CDR1 LNHDA and CDR2 SQIVND (reference sequence).

Worth noting for this clone: The identical CDR3 is also encoded by other nucleotide sequences in the sample. The chain carries TRBV11-2 and TRBJ1-1; maybe TRBD1 (5 bases). This CDR3 contains 13 residues. Germline V gene sequence: CDR1 SGHAT, CDR2 FQNNGV. V was shortened by 0 bases and J by 4 bases, with 6 bases between the two germline ends. The CDR3 DNA reads as TGTGCCAGCAGCTTAGAGAGGGGCACTGAAGCTTTCTTT. This codes for CASSLERGTEAFF.

This clone was observed a single time. The chain links TRBV15 to TRBJ1-1; D is unclear. The germline V and J ends were trimmed by 3 bases and 1 base, with 6 bases remaining between them. This CDR3 is built from 13 residues. Germline CDR1 and CDR2: LNHNV and YYDKDF (reference sequence). The CDR3 sequence: CATSSDPNTEAFF. The DNA of the CDR3 is TGTGCCACCAGCAGCGACCCGAACACTGAAGCTTTCTTT.

The V and J genes are TRBV15 and TRBJ1-3; D ambiguous. V was cut by 5 bases and J by 0 bases, with 8 bases left in between. Germline CDR1 is LNHNV and CDR2 is YYDKDF (reference sequence). The CDR3 covers 14 residues. CDR3 protein: CATSSLSSGNTIYF. The CDR3 nucleotides read TGTGCCACCAGCTCATTATCCTCTGGAAACACCATATATTTT.

The chain has TRBV11-3 and TRBJ2-1, with TRBD2 matching 8 bases. CDR3 length: 16 amino acids. V shed 1 base and J 0 bases; nucleotides not matched to a gene: 2. Germline V gives CDR1 SGHNT, CDR2 YENEEA. The CDR3 nucleotides read TGTGCCAGCAGCTTAGGCGGGGGGAGCTCCTACAATGAGCAGTTCTTC. Translating it yields CASSLGGGSSYNEQFF.

This sequence joins TRBV5-6 and TRBJ1-4, with D maybe TRBD1 (5 bases). The V gene lost 5 bases and the J gene lost 4 bases, with 15 bases spanning the gap. Germline assignment: CDR1 SGHDT and CDR2 YYEEEE. This CDR3 is built from 15 residues. The CDR3 nucleotides are TGTGCCAGCAGTTCTCCGGGACGGATTAATGAAAAACTGTTTTTT. It codes for CASSSPGRINEKLFF.

The count of this clone is one. The chain combines TRBV6-6 with TRBJ1-6; D gene unclear. Germline CDR1 MNHNY, CDR2 SVGAGI (reference sequence). The CDR3 covers 15 residues. Trimming shortened V by 2 bases and J by 6 bases, and 11 bases separated the two germline ends. The CDR3 spells CASSYGPGGNSPLHF. CDR3 DNA sequence: TGTGCCAGCAGTTACGGCCCGGGAGGTAATTCACCCCTCCACTTT.

The CDR3 bases are TGTGCCAGCAGTCAGACAGGGGAGGCCGGGGAGCTGTTTTTT. Translating gives CASSQTGEAGELFF. This chain links TRBV27 with TRBJ2-2, with 8 bases that match TRBD1. CDR1 MNHEY and CDR2 SMNVEV come from the germline V gene (reference sequence). This CDR3 region has 14 residues. V was clipped by 5 bases and J by 6 bases; unmatched bases: 5.

The CDR3 nucleotides read TGCGCCAGCAGCCTAGGGACAGGGGCTTGGGGAACTAATGAAAAACTGTTTTTT. Translation: CASSLGTGAWGTNEKLFF. The chain employs TRBV5-1 and TRBJ1-4; 10 bases map to TRBD1. The CDR3 is 18 residues long. Germline-derived CDR1 and CDR2 are SGHRS and YFSETQ. Trimming took 4 bases from V and 1 from J; bases not matched to a gene: 10. Full variable domain (outside the CDR3, taken from reference TRBV5-1 and TRBJ1-4): KAGVTQTPRYLIKTRGQQVTLSCSPISGHRSVSWYQQTPGQGLQFLFEYFSETQRNKGNFPGRFSGRQFSNSRSEMNVSTLELGDSALYLCASSLGTGAWGTNEKLFFGSGTQLSVL.

The chain combines TRBV7-3 with TRBJ1-2, with D possibly matching TRBD1 (5 bases). V was pared by 0 bases and J by 6 bases, with 17 bases between. CDR3 size: 16 residues. Looked up from germline, CDR1 is SGHTA and CDR2 is FQGTGA. CDR3 DNA sequence: TGTGCCAGCAGCTTAACCCCGGGCATCAGGGAGGATGGCTACACCTTC. Translating it yields CASSLTPGIREDGYTF.

The chain couples TRBV3-1 (or the pseudogene TRBV3-2) to TRBJ1-2, with D perhaps TRBD1 (6 bases). Trimming left V 0 bases short and J 8 bases short, with 13 bases between. The CDR3 consists of 14 residues. Germline CDR1 LGHDT, CDR2 YNNKEL (reference sequence). The CDR3 DNA reads TGTGCCAGCAGCCAAGATTTCGGGGGGCACGGCTACACCTTC. It specifies CASSQDFGGHGYTF.

This sequence joins TRBV7-2 and TRBJ1-2; 10 nucleotides line up with TRBD1. Germline V lookup: CDR1 SGHTA, CDR2 FQGNSA. With V trimmed by 5 bases and J by 3 bases, 3 bases remained unmatched. This CDR3 is built from 14 residues. For the CDR3, the DNA is TGTGCCAGCAGCGACAGGGGGCCTGACTATGGCTACACCTTC. Amino acid sequence: CASSDRGPDYGYTF.

V and J are TRBV19 and TRBJ2-5; D unclear. V shed 5 bases and J shed 0 bases, with 10 bases lying between them. Germline V gives CDR1 LNHDA, CDR2 SQIVND (reference sequence). The CDR3 is 14 residues long. The CDR3 loop is CASSPEYDQETQYF. The CDR3 nucleotides read TGTGCCAGTAGTCCTGAGTACGACCAAGAGACCCAGTACTTC. Variable domain in full (rest from reference TRBV19 and TRBJ2-5): DGGITQSPKYLFRKEGQNVTLSCEQNLNHDAMYWYRQDPGQGLRLIYYSQIVNDFQKGDIAEGYSVSREKKESFPLTVTSAQKNPTAFYLCASSPEYDQETQYFGPGTRLLVL.

The chain employs TRBV20-1 and TRBJ1-1, with no clear D. This CDR3 spans 11 amino acids. Trimming left V 0 bases short and J 7 bases short, with 6 bases between. Germline V gives CDR1 DFQATT, CDR2 SNEGSKA (reference sequence). The CDR3 nucleotides read TGCAGTGCTAGAGACAGCTTTGAAGCTTTCTTT. Translation gives CSARDSFEAFF.

This chain uses TRBV19 with TRBJ1-6; tentative D call: TRBD1 (5 bases). V dropped 6 bases and J dropped 15 bases, with 18 bases sitting between them. Per the germline V gene, CDR1 is LNHDA and CDR2 is SQIVND (reference sequence). The CDR3 loop spans 13 amino acids. This CDR3 reads CASRPVTATVLHF. CDR3 coding DNA: TGTGCCAGTAGACCCGTGACAGCGACAGTCCTCCACTTT.

The J gene is TRBJ1-1, the V gene TRBV4-1; D perhaps matches TRBD1 (5 bases). Germline CDR1 MGHRA, CDR2 YSYEKL. The CDR3 contains 14 residues. Between the trimmed V and J ends, which lost 5 bases and 0 bases, there was a span of 10 bases. CDR3 bases: TGCGCCAGCAGCTCCCGGACACTGAACACTGAAGCTTTCTTT. It specifies CASSSRTLNTEAFF.

The chain carries TRBV10-2 and TRBJ1-2; possible D gene TRBD1, 5 bases. V lost 3 bases and J lost 8, with 19 bases in between. CDR3 size: 15 residues. Germline values: CDR1 WSHSY, CDR2 SAAADI. CDR3: CASSDANRSGRGYTF. For the CDR3, the DNA is TGCGCCAGCAGTGATGCCAACAGGTCCGGGAGGGGCTACACCTTC.

The chain recombines TRBV29-1 with TRBJ2-3, with unresolved D. Trimming pared 7 bases from V and 1 base from J, leaving 3 bases between. From germline, CDR1 is SQVTM and CDR2 ANQGSEA. The CDR3 runs to 10 residues. The CDR3 region is CSGGTDTQYF. In DNA, the CDR3 is TGCAGCGGGGGCACAGATACGCAGTATTTT.

The chain carries TRBV5-4 and TRBJ2-7; D may be TRBD2 (6 bases). Between the trimmed V and J ends, which lost 0 bases and 6 bases, there was a span of 19 bases. CDR1 and CDR2 from the germline V gene are SGHNT and YYREEE (reference sequence). The CDR3 is made up of 16 amino acids. The CDR3 loop reads CASSLDRVRLGSEQYF. The CDR3 nucleotides read TGTGCCAGCAGCTTGGATAGGGTAAGACTAGGCAGCGAGCAGTACTTC.

The genes are TRBV7-9 and TRBJ1-1, with TRBD1 as a possible D gene (5 bases). V dropped 6 bases and J dropped 1 base, with 24 bases sitting between them. Germline CDR1 reads SEHNR; CDR2 reads FQNEAQ (reference sequence). This CDR3 spans 18 amino acids. The CDR3 here is CASSFLNPTGPKNTEAFF. In nucleotides, the CDR3 is TGTGCCAGCAGTTTTCTAAACCCGACGGGACCCAAGAACACTGAAGCTTTCTTT.